The 9 T cell receptor beta chains below all came from one sample that was sequenced in a study of cytomegalovirus exposure and HLA in healthy donors (TCRdb year 2017). The library was made by the immunoSEQ multiplex PCR assay. For the multiplex PCR, a mixture combining 60 forward primers for TCR Vbeta segments and 13 reverse primers for TCR Jbeta segments was used. This is the immuneACCESS table as TCRdb keeps it, with only in-frame sequences that have V and J called. A part of the clones is gone; compared with another copy, unresolved V genes explain less than half, and the rest is unexplained. This sample has tens of thousands of clones in its table, and around 80% of those were observed once. 5.5% to 7.5% of the sample is taken by the ten largest. Sequenced material: PBMCs. Every receptor here comes from a man aged 45-65 years in good health and CMV-seronegative.

This chain joins TRBV7-2 and TRBJ2-4; no definite D call. Germline CDR1 and CDR2: SGHTA and FQGNSA. This CDR3 is 12 amino acids long. The V and J ends lost 4 bases and 11 bases respectively, with 12 bases between them. This CDR3 reads CASSSHRVLQYF. The CDR3 region has the DNA TGTGCCAGCAGCTCTCACCGGGTCCTTCAGTACTTC. Full variable domain (remainder filled in from reference TRBV7-2 and TRBJ2-4): GAGVSQSPSNKVTEKGKDVELRCDPISGHTALYWYRQSLGQGLEFLIYFQGNSAPDKSGLPSDRFSAERTGGSVSTLTIQRTQQEDSAVYLCASSSHRVLQYFGAGTRLSVL.

The rearrangement links TRBV28 to TRBJ2-1; perhaps TRBD1 as D (6 bases). Germline V lookup: CDR1 MDHEN, CDR2 SYDVKM. V gave up 6 bases and J gave up 2 bases, with 17 bases separating them. The CDR3 extends over 16 amino acids. The CDR3 protein is CASSQDRSVTYNEQFF. Written as DNA, the CDR3 is TGTGCCAGCAGCCAAGACAGGTCCGTAACCTACAATGAGCAGTTCTTC.

The genes are TRBV4-1 and TRBJ1-1; D gene uncertain. This CDR3 region has 15 residues. V was cut by 4 bases and J by 4 bases, with 16 bases left in between. CDR1 and CDR2 from the germline V gene are MGHRA and YSYEKL. The CDR3 nucleotides are TGCGCCAGCAGCCGGAGAGTCGACCCGCCCACTGAAGCTTTCTTT. Its protein product is CASSRRVDPPTEAFF.

In its sample, this clone was seen a few times. The V call is TRBV7-9, the J call TRBJ2-1; D might be TRBD1 (5 bases). Trimming left V 5 bases short and J 10 bases short, with 12 bases between. Germline lookup yields CDR1 SEHNR and CDR2 FQNEAQ (reference sequence). The CDR3 contains 12 residues. The CDR3 loop is CASSPRVREQFF. The DNA for the CDR3 is TGTGCCAGCAGCCCCAGGGTCAGAGAGCAGTTCTTC. The full variable domain, rest sourced from reference TRBV7-9 and TRBJ2-1, is DTGVSQNPRHKITKRGQNVTFRCDPISEHNRLYWYRQTLGQGPEFLTYFQNEAQLEKSRLLSDRFSAERPKGSFSTLEIQRTEQGDSAMYLCASSPRVREQFFGPGTRLTVL.

This clone has just a few counts. This chain links TRBV11-2 with TRBJ2-2, with D hard to call. This CDR3 has 15 amino acids. CDR1 is SGHAT and CDR2 is FQNNGV in the germline V gene. Trimming took 1 base from V and 4 from J, leaving 10 bases between them. CDR3 residues: CASSLGRTATGELFF. The DNA of the CDR3 is TGTGCCAGCAGCTTAGGACGCACAGCCACCGGGGAGCTGTTTTTT.

The rearrangement joins TRBV7-3 to TRBJ1-2, with unresolved D. Trimming shortened V by 5 bases and J by 0 bases, and 10 bases separated the two germline ends. Per the germline V gene, CDR1 is SGHTA and CDR2 is FQGTGA. The CDR3 totals 14 residues. The CDR3 region is CASSGPGSNYGYTF. The CDR3 bases are TGTGCCAGCAGCGGGCCGGGGTCTAACTATGGCTACACCTTC. The whole variable domain, filled in from reference TRBV7-3 and TRBJ1-2, reads GAGVSQTPSNKVTEKGKYVELRCDPISGHTALYWYRQSLGQGPEFLIYFQGTGAADDSGLPNDRFFAVRPEGSVSTLKIQRTERGDSAVYLCASSGPGSNYGYTFGSGTRLTVV.

This clone was found a few times. The J gene is TRBJ1-2, the V gene TRBV6-1, with TRBD1 matching 7 bases. Per the germline V gene, CDR1 is MNHNS and CDR2 is SASEGT. The trim removed 2 bases at V and 8 bases at J, leaving 5 bases unmatched. CDR3 length: 13 residues. The CDR3 DNA is TGTGCCAGCAGTGAACCCGGGACAGTAGGCTACACCTTC. This encodes CASSEPGTVGYTF.

This clone showed up just a few times. The genes are TRBV2 and TRBJ2-7; 12 nucleotides agree with TRBD1. CDR3 length equals 15 residues. V trimming: 5 bases; J trimming: 7 bases; junction bases outside the gene matches: 9. Germline-derived CDR1 and CDR2 are SNHLY and FYNNEI. CDR3 amino acids: CASSHRGQGAGEQYF. CDR3 in DNA: TGTGCCAGCAGTCACCGGGGACAGGGGGCGGGGGAGCAGTACTTC.

CDR3 nucleotide sequence: TGTGCCAGCGACGCGGACAGAATCTATGGCTACACCTTC. This gives the protein CASDADRIYGYTF. V usage is TRBV6-1 and J usage is TRBJ1-2; a weak D match, TRBD1 (6 bases). This CDR3 contains 13 residues. The V end was cut by 8 bases, the J end by 4 bases, with 14 bases between. Germline lookup yields CDR1 MNHNS and CDR2 SASEGT.